Presented here are 31 T cell receptor beta chains from one specimen sequenced in a study of vaccination effects on CD4 cells after COVID-19. Researchers isolated CD4+ T cells once approximately 10 days of culture had elapsed. This individual contracted SARS-CoV-2 between March and December 2020, as verified by PCR. Participants received two doses of either the BNT162b2 or mRNA-1273 vaccine. Their recognized antigens are unknown. Generated by immunoSEQ multiplex PCR, the TCRdb table keeps only in-frame clones and is missing some. Of about 44,000 clones listed, over 65% are singletons. This sample comprised CD4+ T cells from PBMCs cultured without peptide, obtained after COVID-19 vaccination. These receptors all stem from a human donor who had a prior SARS-CoV-2 infection.

This sequence joins TRBV4-2 and TRBJ2-5, with D unresolved. Germline V gene lookup returns CDR1 LGHNA and CDR2 YNFKEQ. The CDR3 sequence is 14 residues long. Trimming shortened V by 4 bases and J by 2 bases, and 11 bases separated the two germline ends. CDR3 nucleotide sequence: TGTGCCAGCAGCCCCTCTGGCGCGCAAGAGACCCAGTACTTC. This gives the protein CASSPSGAQETQYF.

The rearrangement joins TRBV28 to TRBJ1-2, with 9 positions matching TRBD1. The J segment lost 8 bases and the V segment lost 5 bases, leaving 9 bases of the junction unmatched. The CDR3 is 14 residues long. Germline V lookup: CDR1 MDHEN, CDR2 SYDVKM. The CDR3 spells CASSRQQGARGYTF. The CDR3 nucleotides read TGTGCCAGCAGTCGCCAACAGGGGGCGCGGGGCTACACCTTC.

The chain uses TRBV25-1 and TRBJ2-1, with 8 nucleotides matching TRBD2. The V gene end was trimmed by 1 base and the J gene end by 9 bases; junction bases not matched to a gene: 11. Looked up from germline, CDR1 is MGHDK and CDR2 is SYGVNS. This CDR3 spans 16 amino acids. CDR3 in amino acids: CASSELGSGAWGEQFF. CDR3 nucleotide sequence: TGTGCCAGCAGTGAATTGGGTAGCGGGGCTTGGGGTGAGCAGTTCTTC.

This sequence joins TRBV11-3 and TRBJ2-7, with D maybe TRBD1 (5 bases). The germline gives CDR1 SGHNT, CDR2 YENEEA. This CDR3 has 15 residues. V lost 1 base to trimming and J lost 2 bases, with 12 bases between them. Here the CDR3 DNA reads TGTGCCAGCAGCTTAGTTGGGGCAGCTACCTACGAGCAGTACTTC. Translating it yields CASSLVGAATYEQYF.

The V and J genes are TRBV10-3 and TRBJ2-7; 8 nucleotides line up with TRBD2. In germline, CDR1 is ENHRY, CDR2 SYGVKD. This CDR3 spans 13 amino acids. The ends lost 6 bases at V and 4 bases at J; junction bases unmatched: 5. CDR3 DNA: TGTGCCATCAGATCCGGGGGGGGGTACGAGCAGTACTTC. Amino acid sequence: CAIRSGGGYEQYF.

The chain couples TRBV2 to TRBJ2-7; D is tentatively TRBD1 or TRBD2 (5 bases each). This CDR3 comprises 15 residues. CDR1 and CDR2 (germline): SNHLY, FYNNEI. The V end lost 6 bases, the J end lost 1 base, and 16 bases lay between the germline ends. This CDR3 is CASSRDAARSYEQYF. CDR3 bases: TGTGCCAGCAGCAGGGACGCCGCCAGATCCTACGAGCAGTACTTC.

The V gene is TRBV18, the J gene TRBJ1-2; D remains ambiguous. This CDR3 comprises 15 residues. V was pared by 2 bases and J by 5 bases, with 15 bases between. CDR1 and CDR2 (germline): KGHSH, LQKENI. CDR3: CASSPVFSHEYGYTF. The CDR3 DNA follows: TGTGCCAGCTCACCAGTTTTCAGCCACGAATATGGCTACACCTTC.

In DNA form, the CDR3 reads TGTGCCAGCTCACCACCGGGCAGGGACGGTGGAGCTTTCTTT. The encoded protein is CASSPPGRDGGAFF. This chain connects TRBV18 to TRBJ1-1, with a possible D match to TRBD1 (5 bases). Germline V gene sequence: CDR1 KGHSH, CDR2 LQKENI. Trimming shortened V by 0 bases and J by 10 bases, and 15 bases separated the two germline ends. The CDR3 has 14 amino acids.

The chain has TRBV24-1 and TRBJ2-7, with D possibly matching TRBD1 (5 bases). Germline lookup yields CDR1 KGHDR and CDR2 SFDVKD. V lost 5 bases and J 4 bases, leaving 5 bases between the germline ends. The CDR3 covers 11 residues. DNA of the CDR3: TGTGCCACCAGTGCAGGGTACGAGCAGTACTTC. This encodes CATSAGYEQYF.

The rearrangement uses TRBV11-1 and TRBJ2-7; TRBD1 or TRBD2 may be the D gene (5 bases each). CDR1 is SGHAT and CDR2 is FQDESV in the germline V gene (reference sequence). V dropped 1 base and J dropped 4 bases, with 17 bases sitting between them. The CDR3 contains 16 residues. For the CDR3, the DNA is TGTGCCAGCAGCTTAGGGGCCAGGGAACGGGGTTACGAGCAGTACTTC. Its translation is CASSLGARERGYEQYF. The entire variable domain, with the rest obtained from reference TRBV11-1 and TRBJ2-7, is as follows: EAEVAQSPRYKITEKSQAVAFWCDPISGHATLYWYRQILGQGPELLVQFQDESVVDDSQLPKDRFSAERLKGVDSTLKIQPAELGDSAMYLCASSLGARERGYEQYFGPGTRLTVT.

The V gene is TRBV7-2, the J gene TRBJ2-7; 9 positions agree with TRBD1. V lost 5 bases, J lost 3 bases, and 5 bases stayed unmatched. This CDR3 has 14 amino acids. CDR1 SGHTA and CDR2 FQGNSA come from the germline V gene. CDR3 loop: CASSLGQGYYEQYF. The CDR3 bases are TGTGCCAGCAGCCTAGGACAGGGGTACTACGAGCAGTACTTC.

V and J are TRBV6-5 and TRBJ2-7; weak D call: TRBD1 (6 bases). Between the trimmed V and J ends, which lost 0 bases and 5 bases, there was a span of 11 bases. Germline V gene sequence: CDR1 MNHEY, CDR2 SVGAGI. The CDR3 runs to 14 residues. CDR3 residues: CASSYSDRRNEQYF. In nucleotides, the CDR3 is TGTGCCAGCAGTTACTCTGACAGGAGGAACGAGCAGTACTTC.

J is TRBJ2-7 and V is TRBV5-1; D call uncertain. Between the trimmed V and J ends, which lost 0 bases and 3 bases, there was a span of 13 bases. From germline, CDR1 is SGHRS and CDR2 YFSETQ. This CDR3 region has 15 residues. The CDR3 bases are TGCGCCAGCAGCTTGGCGGTGGGATGGGACTACGAGCAGTACTTC. This translates into CASSLAVGWDYEQYF.

This rearrangement joins TRBV7-3 to TRBJ2-7, with a weak D call TRBD2 (6 bases). V was pared by 5 bases and J by 3 bases, with 14 bases between. Germline CDR1 reads SGHTA; CDR2 reads FQGTGA. CDR3 length: 14 amino acids. In nucleotides, the CDR3 is TGTGCCAGCAGCCCAGGGCGCGGGAACTACGAGCAGTACTTC. This codes for CASSPGRGNYEQYF.

The chain combines TRBV9 with TRBJ2-1; 8 positions agree with TRBD2. Germline CDR1 reads SGDLS; CDR2 reads YYNGEE. This CDR3 is built from 16 residues. After removal of 2 bases from V and 4 bases from J, the junction contained 8 bases not matched to a gene. The CDR3 DNA is TGTGCCAGCAGCGTGCATCCGGGACTAGATTACAATGAGCAGTTCTTC. This gives the protein CASSVHPGLDYNEQFF.

V gene TRBV27 combines with J gene TRBJ2-2; D is ambiguous. Germline V lookup: CDR1 MNHEY, CDR2 SMNVEV (reference sequence). The germline V and J ends were trimmed by 4 bases and 1 base, with 4 bases remaining between them. CDR3 length: 13 residues. The DNA of the CDR3 is TGTGCCAGCAGTTCTTGGAACACCGGGGAGCTGTTTTTT. Translated, it gives CASSSWNTGELFF.

The chain joins TRBV25-1 to TRBJ2-3, with TRBD1 as a possible D gene (6 bases). The CDR3 extends over 16 amino acids. Trimming removed 3 bases from V and 2 bases from J, with 15 bases in between. The germline CDR1 and CDR2 sequences are MGHDK and SYGVNS. CDR3 amino acids: CASSDHLRTATDTQYF. The CDR3 region has the DNA TGTGCCAGCAGTGATCATCTTAGGACAGCCACAGATACGCAGTATTTT.

This clone is a singleton in its sample. The V and J genes are TRBV9 and TRBJ2-5, with D tentatively TRBD1 (6 bases). Trimming stripped 0 bases from V and 5 bases from J, with 20 bases between. Germline-derived CDR1 and CDR2 are SGDLS and YYNGEE. This CDR3 contains 17 residues. The DNA for the CDR3 is TGTGCCAGCAGCGTAGGGGGTGGTGGGAGCCAGGGGGAGACCCAGTACTTC. Translated, it gives CASSVGGGGSQGETQYF. The full variable domain, rest sourced from reference TRBV9 and TRBJ2-5, is DSGVTQTPKHLITATGQRVTLRCSPRSGDLSVYWYQQSLDQGLQFLIQYYNGEERAKGNILERFSAQQFPDLHSELNLSSLELGDSALYFCASSVGGGGSQGETQYFGPGTRLLVL.

The chain uses TRBV28 and TRBJ2-1; D unresolved. Trimming took 10 bases from V and 15 from J, leaving 19 bases between them. This CDR3 has 11 residues. Germline loops: CDR1 MDHEN, CDR2 SYDVKM. CDR3 DNA sequence: TGTGCCACCCGATACGGTGAGCATCGGTTCTTC. It is translated as CATRYGEHRFF.

The gene calls are TRBV9 and TRBJ2-3; no firm D call. The germline V gene encodes CDR1 SGDLS and CDR2 YYNGEE. This CDR3 is built from 13 residues. With 4 bases removed from V and 2 bases from J, the gap between germline ends came to 8 bases. This chain's CDR3 is CASSLGNTDTQYF. The DNA of the CDR3 is TGTGCCAGCAGCTTAGGGAACACAGATACGCAGTATTTT.

This rearrangement joins TRBV2 to TRBJ1-5, with D possibly TRBD1 on 6 matching bases. Trimming left V 5 bases short and J 2 bases short, with 13 bases between. CDR3 size: 15 residues. Germline V gene sequence: CDR1 SNHLY, CDR2 FYNNEI. The CDR3 loop is CASSLQGKGNQPQHF. The CDR3 DNA is TGTGCCAGCAGTCTACAGGGAAAGGGCAATCAGCCCCAGCATTTT.

The chain couples TRBV5-1 to TRBJ2-5; unclear D gene. V dropped 2 bases and J dropped 5 bases, with 13 bases sitting between them. The CDR3 has 14 residues. The V gene's germline CDR1 is SGHRS and CDR2 YFSETQ. In DNA form, the CDR3 reads TGCGCCAGCAGCTTAACGGGCTTTTGGGAGACCCAGTACTTC. Translation gives CASSLTGFWETQYF.

The chain joins TRBV23-1 to TRBJ2-7; the D call may be TRBD1 or TRBD2 (5 bases each). Being an ORF, TRBV23-1 has a function that is uncertain. CDR3 size: 18 residues. V gave up 0 bases and J gave up 3 bases, with 21 bases separating them. The chain's CDR3 is CASSQSNRTGTDDYEQYF. The CDR3 DNA reads as TGCGCCAGCAGTCAATCCAACCGTACCGGGACGGACGACTACGAGCAGTACTTC.

The chain carries TRBV7-2 and TRBJ1-2; D gene uncertain. The germline gives CDR1 SGHTA, CDR2 FQGNSA. The CDR3 loop spans 14 amino acids. V was cut by 1 base and J by 0 bases, with 6 bases left in between. For the CDR3, the DNA is TGTGCCAGCAGCTTAGGGGGAGCTAACTATGGCTACACCTTC. Translated: CASSLGGANYGYTF.

This chain links TRBV6-2 or TRBV6-3 with TRBJ1-1, with 10 bases identical to TRBD1. The CDR3 consists of 13 residues. J was trimmed by 11 bases and V by 5 bases; bases with no gene match: 8. The germline CDR1 and CDR2 sequences are MNHEY and SVGEGT. CDR3 protein: CASSATGGVEAFF. As DNA, the CDR3 is TGTGCCAGCAGTGCGACAGGGGGCGTAGAGGCTTTCTTT.

The CDR3 is CASSGAAGRAEQETQYF. Here the CDR3 DNA reads TGTGCCAGCAGCGGGGCGGCGGGGCGGGCGGAACAAGAGACCCAGTACTTC. V and J are TRBV2 and TRBJ2-5; maybe TRBD2 (6 bases). Germline V CDR1 and CDR2: SNHLY, FYNNEI. V was pared by 6 bases and J by 2 bases, with 22 bases between. The CDR3 covers 17 residues.

This chain joins TRBV5-4 and TRBJ2-3; D is ambiguous. This CDR3 comprises 14 residues. Trimming left V 0 bases short and J 8 bases short, with 13 bases between. Germline CDR1 is SGHNT and CDR2 is YYREEE (reference sequence). The CDR3 here is CASSLADRPGTQYF. CDR3 nucleotides: TGTGCCAGCAGCTTGGCCGATAGACCCGGTACGCAGTATTTT. Full variable domain (outside the CDR3, taken from reference TRBV5-4 and TRBJ2-3): ETGVTQSPTHLIKTRGQQVTLRCSSQSGHNTVSWYQQALGQGPQFIFQYYREEENGRGNFPPRFSGLQFPNYSSELNVNALELDDSALYLCASSLADRPGTQYFGPGTRLTVL.

This sequence joins TRBV5-1 and TRBJ2-3; 8 bases match TRBD1. Germline CDR1 reads SGHRS; CDR2 reads YFSETQ. This CDR3 contains 14 residues. V was clipped by 2 bases and J by 5 bases; unmatched bases: 4. CDR3 sequence (DNA): TGCGCCAGCAGCTTTCAGGGGGCGGAAGATACGCAGTATTTT. This gives the protein CASSFQGAEDTQYF.

This clone was seen once. The rearrangement links TRBV18 to TRBJ2-4; D is possibly TRBD2 (6 bases). Trimming took off 2 bases at V and 5 bases at J, with 7 bases between the two ends. This CDR3 has 13 residues. In germline, CDR1 is KGHSH, CDR2 LQKENI. This CDR3 reads CASSPAGQNIQYF. The CDR3 DNA reads as TGTGCCAGCTCACCAGCGGGGCAAAACATTCAGTACTTC.

The chain carries TRBV4-1 and TRBJ1-6, with D possibly TRBD1 on 5 matching bases. This CDR3 comprises 17 residues. Germline CDR1 and CDR2: MGHRA and YSYEKL. V shed 2 bases and J shed 5 bases, with 16 bases lying between them. The CDR3 sequence: CASSQLPQEWNNSPLHF. CDR3 DNA: TGCGCCAGCAGCCAACTACCACAGGAGTGGAATAATTCACCCCTCCACTTT.

The V gene is TRBV4-1, the J gene TRBJ2-1; TRBD2 is a possible D gene (5 bases). Trimming took 1 base from V and 6 from J, leaving 16 bases between them. Per the germline V gene, CDR1 is MGHRA and CDR2 is YSYEKL. The CDR3 contains 16 residues. This CDR3 reads CASSQGDTAGGNEQFF. The CDR3 DNA is TGCGCCAGCAGCCAAGGCGACACGGCGGGCGGCAATGAGCAGTTCTTC.